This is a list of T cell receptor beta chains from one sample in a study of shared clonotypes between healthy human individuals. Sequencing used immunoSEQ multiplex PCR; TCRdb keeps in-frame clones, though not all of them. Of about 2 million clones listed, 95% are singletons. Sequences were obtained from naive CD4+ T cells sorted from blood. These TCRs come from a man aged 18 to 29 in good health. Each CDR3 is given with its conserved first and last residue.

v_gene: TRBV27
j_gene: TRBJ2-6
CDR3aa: CASRPGVSGANVLTF

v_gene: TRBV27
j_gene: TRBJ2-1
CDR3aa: CASSPRVGELDNEQFF

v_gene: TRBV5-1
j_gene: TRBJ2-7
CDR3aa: CASSKLAGVNEQYF

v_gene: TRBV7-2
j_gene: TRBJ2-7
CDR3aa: CASSLVSREQYF

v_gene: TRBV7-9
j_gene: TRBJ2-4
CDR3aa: CASSLEGRVSRNIQYF

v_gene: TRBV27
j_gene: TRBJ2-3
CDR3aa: CASSTFLAGGTDTQYF

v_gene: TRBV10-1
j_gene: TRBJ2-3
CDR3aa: CASAPGFTDTQYF

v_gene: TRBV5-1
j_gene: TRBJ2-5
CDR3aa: CASRTGQGTRQETQYF

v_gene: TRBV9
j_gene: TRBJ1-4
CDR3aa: CASSVGQTPWEKLFF

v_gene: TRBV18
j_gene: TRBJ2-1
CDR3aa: CASSFTGFSSYNEQFF

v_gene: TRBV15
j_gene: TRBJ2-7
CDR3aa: CATSPGGSSYEQYF

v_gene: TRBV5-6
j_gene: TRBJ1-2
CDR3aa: CASSLSGGNPIGGYTF